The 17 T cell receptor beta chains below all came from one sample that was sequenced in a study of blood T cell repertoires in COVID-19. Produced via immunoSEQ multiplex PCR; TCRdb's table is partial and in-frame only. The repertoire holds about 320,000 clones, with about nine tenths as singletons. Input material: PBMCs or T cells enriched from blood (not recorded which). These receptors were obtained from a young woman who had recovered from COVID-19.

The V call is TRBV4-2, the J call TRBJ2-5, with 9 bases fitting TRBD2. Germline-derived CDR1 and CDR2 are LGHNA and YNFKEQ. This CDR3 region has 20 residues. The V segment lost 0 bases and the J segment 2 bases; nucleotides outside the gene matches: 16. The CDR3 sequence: CASSQDIASGDLTLQETQYF. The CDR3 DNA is TGTGCCAGCAGCCAAGATATAGCTAGCGGGGATCTAACCTTGCAAGAGACCCAGTACTTC.

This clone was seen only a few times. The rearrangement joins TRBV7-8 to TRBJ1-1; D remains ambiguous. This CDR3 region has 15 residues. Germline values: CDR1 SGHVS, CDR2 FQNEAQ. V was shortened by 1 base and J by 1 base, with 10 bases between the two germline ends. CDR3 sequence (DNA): TGTGCCAGCAGCTTAGTTCGGTCTACGAACACTGAAGCTTTCTTT. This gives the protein CASSLVRSTNTEAFF.

The CDR3: CASQPLAVTGGYTF. The CDR3 DNA follows: TGTGCCAGCCAACCCCTTGCGGTCACGGGGGGCTACACCTTC. The chain couples TRBV11-2 to TRBJ1-2; unclear D gene. The V end lost 8 bases, the J end lost 8 bases, and 21 bases lay between the germline ends. The CDR3 consists of 14 residues. Germline V gives CDR1 SGHAT, CDR2 FQNNGV.

CDR3 in amino acids: CASSIVGLGGNTQYF. The CDR3 DNA follows: TGTGCCAGTAGTATAGTCGGTCTTGGGGGCAATACGCAGTATTTT. J is TRBJ2-3 and V is TRBV19; D perhaps matches TRBD1 (6 bases). CDR1 and CDR2 from the germline V gene are LNHDA and SQIVND (reference sequence). V shed 1 base and J shed 7 bases, with 15 bases lying between them. CDR3 size: 15 residues.

The CDR3 DNA is TGTGCCAGCAGTGACAGATCCTACGAGCAGTACTTC. This translates into CASSDRSYEQYF. V usage is TRBV27 and J usage is TRBJ2-7; TRBD1 is a possible D gene (5 bases). This CDR3 has 12 residues. V dropped 5 bases and J dropped 1 base, with 6 bases sitting between them. Germline CDR1 and CDR2: MNHEY and SMNVEV (reference sequence).

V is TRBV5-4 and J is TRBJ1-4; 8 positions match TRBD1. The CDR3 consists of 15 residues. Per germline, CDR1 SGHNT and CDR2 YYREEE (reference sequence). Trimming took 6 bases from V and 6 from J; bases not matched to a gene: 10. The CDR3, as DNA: TGTGCCAGCAACACGCAGGGGGCCGGGGATGAAAAACTGTTTTTT. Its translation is CASNTQGAGDEKLFF.

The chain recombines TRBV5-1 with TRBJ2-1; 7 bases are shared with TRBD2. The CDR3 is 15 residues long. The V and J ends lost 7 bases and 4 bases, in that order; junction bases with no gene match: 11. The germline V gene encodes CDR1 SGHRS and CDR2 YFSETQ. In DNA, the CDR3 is TGCGCCAGCGAGAGGGGCGGGGGTTCGTACAATGAGCAGTTCTTC. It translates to CASERGGGSYNEQFF.

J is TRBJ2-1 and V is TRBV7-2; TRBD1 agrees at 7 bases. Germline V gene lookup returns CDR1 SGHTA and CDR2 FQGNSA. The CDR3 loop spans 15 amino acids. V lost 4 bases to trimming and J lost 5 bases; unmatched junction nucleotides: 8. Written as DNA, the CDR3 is TGTGCCAGCAGCTACCAAAGGGGGCGGGACAATGAGCAGTTCTTC. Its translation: CASSYQRGRDNEQFF.

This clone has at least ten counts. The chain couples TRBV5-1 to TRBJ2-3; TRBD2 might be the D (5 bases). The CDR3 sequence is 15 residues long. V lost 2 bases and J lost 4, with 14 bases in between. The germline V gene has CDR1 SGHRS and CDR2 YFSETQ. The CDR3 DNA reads TGCGCCAGCAGCTTCGCCAGCGGTTCCGCAGATACGCAGTATTTT. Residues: CASSFASGSADTQYF.

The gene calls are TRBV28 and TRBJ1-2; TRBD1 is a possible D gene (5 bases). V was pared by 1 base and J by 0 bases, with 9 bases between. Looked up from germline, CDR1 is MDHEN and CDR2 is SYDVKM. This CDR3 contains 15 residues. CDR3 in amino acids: CASSLLGGANYGYTF. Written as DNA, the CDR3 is TGTGCCAGCAGTTTATTGGGGGGAGCTAACTATGGCTACACCTTC.

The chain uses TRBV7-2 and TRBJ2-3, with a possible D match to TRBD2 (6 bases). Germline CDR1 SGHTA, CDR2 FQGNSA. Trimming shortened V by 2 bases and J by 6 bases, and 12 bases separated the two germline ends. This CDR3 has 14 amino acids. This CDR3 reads CASSLSVGGDTQYF. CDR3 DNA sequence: TGTGCCAGCAGCTTATCTGTTGGGGGGGATACGCAGTATTTT.

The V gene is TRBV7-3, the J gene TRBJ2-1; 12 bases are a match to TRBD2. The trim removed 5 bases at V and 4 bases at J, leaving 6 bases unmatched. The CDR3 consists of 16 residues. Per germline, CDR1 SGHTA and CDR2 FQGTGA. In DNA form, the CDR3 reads TGTGCCAGCAGCGTAGATGGGACTAGCGGGTACAATGAGCAGTTCTTC. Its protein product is CASSVDGTSGYNEQFF. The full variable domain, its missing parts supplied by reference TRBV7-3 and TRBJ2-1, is GAGVSQTPSNKVTEKGKYVELRCDPISGHTALYWYRQSLGQGPEFLIYFQGTGAADDSGLPNDRFFAVRPEGSVSTLKIQRTERGDSAVYLCASSVDGTSGYNEQFFGPGTRLTVL.

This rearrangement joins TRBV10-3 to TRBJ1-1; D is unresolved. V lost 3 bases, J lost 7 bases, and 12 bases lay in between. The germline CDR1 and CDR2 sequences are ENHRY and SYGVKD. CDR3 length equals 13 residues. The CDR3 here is CAISDSGYNEAFF. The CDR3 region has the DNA TGTGCCATCAGTGATTCGGGGTATAATGAAGCTTTCTTT.

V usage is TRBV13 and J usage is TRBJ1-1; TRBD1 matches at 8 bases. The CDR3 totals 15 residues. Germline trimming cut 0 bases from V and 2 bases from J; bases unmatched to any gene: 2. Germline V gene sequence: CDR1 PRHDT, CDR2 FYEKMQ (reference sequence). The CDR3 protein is CASSLGDRDNTEAFF. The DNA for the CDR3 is TGTGCCAGCAGCTTAGGGGACAGGGATAACACTGAAGCTTTCTTT.

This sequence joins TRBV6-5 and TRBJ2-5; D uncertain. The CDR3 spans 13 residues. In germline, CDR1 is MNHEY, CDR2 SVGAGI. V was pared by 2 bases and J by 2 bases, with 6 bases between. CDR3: CASSYLSQETQYF. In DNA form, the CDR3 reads TGTGCCAGCAGTTACCTGAGTCAAGAGACCCAGTACTTC.

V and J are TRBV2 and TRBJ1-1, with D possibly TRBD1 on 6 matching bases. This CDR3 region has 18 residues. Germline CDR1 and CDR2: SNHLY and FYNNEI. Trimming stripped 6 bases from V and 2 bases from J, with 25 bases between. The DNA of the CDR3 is TGTGCCAGCAGCTTCAACATCCGGGACAATACGGTCAACACTGAAGCTTTCTTT. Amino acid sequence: CASSFNIRDNTVNTEAFF.

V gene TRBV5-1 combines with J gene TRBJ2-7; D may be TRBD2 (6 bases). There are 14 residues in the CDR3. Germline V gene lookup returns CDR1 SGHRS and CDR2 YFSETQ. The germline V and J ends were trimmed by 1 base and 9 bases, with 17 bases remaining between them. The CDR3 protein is CASSLRTEMGGQYF. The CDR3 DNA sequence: TGCGCCAGCAGCTTGCGGACCGAGATGGGAGGGCAGTACTTC.